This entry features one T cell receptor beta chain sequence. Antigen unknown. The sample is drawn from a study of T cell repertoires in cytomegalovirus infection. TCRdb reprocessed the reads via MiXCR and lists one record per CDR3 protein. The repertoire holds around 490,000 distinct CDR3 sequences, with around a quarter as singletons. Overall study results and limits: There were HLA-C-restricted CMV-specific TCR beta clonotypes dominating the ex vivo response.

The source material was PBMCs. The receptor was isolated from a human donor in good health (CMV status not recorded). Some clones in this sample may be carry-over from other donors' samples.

The CDR3 region is CASSVGGSTNEKLFF. The CDR3 DNA sequence: TGTGCCAGCAGCGTAGGGGGGTCAACTAATGAAAAACTGTTTTTT. This chain links TRBV9 with TRBJ1-4, with a weak D call TRBD1 (5 bases). The CDR3 spans 15 residues. CDR1 is SGDLS and CDR2 is YYNGEE in the germline V gene. V dropped 0 bases and J dropped 0 bases, with 6 bases sitting between them.